This TCR beta chain came from a study of blood T cell repertoires in COVID-19 (dated by TCRdb to 2018 to 2020). Context from the whole study: Samples from collaborators originated in the United States, Italy and Spain and spanned both the acute and convalescent phases of COVID-19. The prospective study material was composed of cDNA or gDNA derived from T cells, B-cell-depleted T cells, or PBMCs. Samples were obtained from the ongoing ImmuneRACE study (first 160 participants) and from 1,200 or so subjects provided by 6 global collaborators. Sample metadata almost always included a de-identified subject ID, COVID-19 status, age in years and sex. Where HLA class I and class II types were available, the types were taken from metadata supplied by the sample provider, not from assay-based typing. Subjects who had been exposed to COVID-19, were actively infected with it, or had recovered from it provided the deeply sampled blood TCRbeta repertoires that made up the dataset. A freely available public database, intended as a resource for researchers studying the immune response to SARS-CoV-2, is where the repertoires were released. Overall study results and their limits: The quantity of clinical and demographic metadata differed by source and by participant and was supplied without curation.

The immunoSEQ Assay, a bias-controlled multiplex PCR, was used to amplify TCRbeta CDR3 regions from genomic DNA. Processing in the source paper ran as follows. The number of nucleated cells in each sample was estimated from the amplification of reference gene primers within the assay. To quantify the absolute abundance of each unique TCRbeta CDR3 rearrangement, sequence reads were collapsed and filtered. Productive Simpson clonality was computed per sample as the square root of Simpson's diversity index over productive rearrangements. TCRdb took this table from immuneACCESS and kept in-frame rearrangements with V and J called. Such tables lack part of the clones; where checked against another copy, unresolved V genes explain under half of the gap, and the rest is unexplained. V and J calls and clone size are given by that table; D and trimming were obtained from the DNA. The sample records roughly 68,000 clones, about 87% of which are singletons. 6% to 7% of the sample belongs to the ten largest clones.

Remarks on this clone: Its recognized antigen is unknown. Base qualities are missing; no much larger clone stands one base away.

Collaborating institutions collected whole blood in K2EDTA tubes following their own protocols. For TCRbeta analysis, collaborator samples were shipped as frozen whole blood, as isolated PBMCs, or as DNA extracted from either sample type. The specimen sequenced was peripheral blood. This receptor was taken from a woman in her seventies with acute or convalescent COVID-19.

This receptor carries the CDR3 CASSPGTRGLVEQFF. The nucleotide sequence reads TGTGCCAGCAGTCCTGGGACTAGGGGTCTGGTTGAGCAGTTCTTC. The V and J segments used are TRBV6-6 and TRBJ2-1, and 8 junctional nucleotides match TRBD2. Clipping removes 5 bases from V and 9 bases from J, with 12 as the unmatched junction base count. Looking up the germline V gene (reference sequence) yields CDR1 MNHNY and CDR2 SVGAGI. The CDR3 starts with the cysteine, ends with the phenylalanine, and has 15 residues. The retained sequence is limited to the CDR3, 45 bases, with the frame set at the first base.